These 31 T cell receptor beta chains share one sample of origin, sequenced in a study of CD8+ T cells in alopecia areata. As the sequencing template, cDNA was produced by extracting RNA and reverse transcribing it. Repertoires were generated with immunoSEQ multiplex PCR, while TCRdb's copy carries only in-frame clones and drops some. This sample has about 3,200 clones and no singletons, with around 38% in the ten largest. Sequencing was performed on lesional skin. These TCRs come from a C3H/HeJ mouse with alopecia areata. This mouse strain has H2-k as its MHC haplotype.

Within the sample, this clone is medium-sized. The translated DNA and TCRdb's protein are not identical at residue 11; the protein here was translated from the DNA. Germline and genes: mouse. The read ends 3 residues before the CDR3 terminus; that terminus is restored from the germline J gene. The chain employs TRBV29 and TRBJ1-3; a weak D match, TRBD1 (6 bases). The length of the CDR3 is 14 residues. Germline V CDR1 and CDR2: MSHET, SYDVDS. V lost 1 base and J 2 bases, leaving 6 bases between the germline ends. CDR3: CASSLYRAGNTLYF. The CDR3 DNA, read in part, is TGTGCTAGCAGTTTATACAGGGCTGGAAATACG.

This clone was found a few times. Germline and genes: mouse. Read data end 4 residues before the CDR3 end; the end is taken from the germline J gene. The chain combines TRBV5 with TRBJ2-5, with 9 nucleotides matching TRBD2. Losses at the gene ends were 0 bases for V and 0 bases for J; bases not matched to a gene: 4. CDR3 size: 17 residues. The germline V gene has CDR1 LGHNA and CDR2 YNLKQL (reference sequence). The CDR3 spells CASSQDWTGENQDTQYF. CDR3 DNA, as far as it was read: TGTGCCAGCAGCCAAGATTGGACTGGGGAGAACCAAGAC.

This clone was picked up many times. Mouse gene names apply. The CDR3 goes on 4 residues after the read ends, and that part is filled in from the germline J gene. The chain is built from TRBV17 and TRBJ2-1; no firm D call. Germline V lookup: CDR1 MNHDT, CDR2 YYDKIL. The V and J ends lost 6 bases and 2 bases respectively, with 5 bases between them. The CDR3 is 12 amino acids. CDR3 bases read: TGTGCTAGCAGACAACACTATGCT. Residues: CASRQHYA. The CDR3 in full is CASRQHYAEQFF.

This clone rates as medium-sized (0.01 to 0.1%). Gene names are mouse gene names. The read finishes 4 residues shy of the CDR3 end, and the germline J gene is used to complete it. The chain recombines TRBV17 with TRBJ2-1; 9 nucleotides line up with TRBD1. Per germline, CDR1 MNHDT and CDR2 YYDKIL. The length of the CDR3 is 16 residues. The V gene end was trimmed by 0 bases and the J gene end by 4 bases; junction bases not matched to a gene: 4. CDR3 sequence reads: CASSRDFGTGYAEQFF. The covered CDR3 bases are TGTGCTAGCAGTAGAGATTTTGGGACAGGGTATGCT.

In its sample, this clone was seen many times. Gene names are the mouse ones. The CDR3 end lies 4 residues beyond the end of the read and is filled in from the germline J gene. V usage is TRBV16 and J usage is TRBJ2-5; the D gene is possibly TRBD1 (6 bases). V gave up 5 bases and J gave up 3 bases, with 18 bases separating them. Germline V lookup: CDR1 SGHSA, CDR2 FRNQAP. This CDR3 comprises 16 residues. The CDR3 spells CASSHPPGEWQDTQYF. CDR3 DNA (partial): TGTGCAAGCAGCCATCCCCCAGGGGAGTGGCAAGAC.

This clone was observed many times. Gene names follow the mouse nomenclature. The read comes to an end 4 residues before the CDR3 does, leaving the germline J gene to fill in the end. The chain is built from TRBV13-3 and TRBJ2-5, with 9 nucleotides matching TRBD1. Germline loops: CDR1 NNHDY, CDR2 SYVADS. The CDR3 spans 14 residues. The CDR3 loop is CASRARDRADTQYF. The CDR3 DNA, read in part, is TGTGCCAGCAGGGCCCGGGACAGGGCAGAC.

Comments on this clone: The germline and genes are mouse ones. CDR3 bases read: TGTGCCAGCAGTATGGGGGACTGGGGGCTTCAAAAC. This translates into CASSMGDWGLQN. The full CDR3 sequence reads CASSMGDWGLQNTLYF. The chain combines TRBV19 with TRBJ2-4; 11 positions agree with TRBD2. The CDR3 is cut off 4 residues early in the read; its end comes from the germline J gene. The length of the CDR3 is 16 residues. CDR1 is FNHDT and CDR2 is SITEND in the germline V gene (reference sequence). The trim removed 2 bases at V and 2 bases at J, leaving 4 bases unmatched.

This clone came up many times. Gene labels here are mouse ones. The DNA ends 4 residues before the CDR3 does, and the rest of the CDR3 is filled in from the germline J gene. The gene calls are TRBV31 and TRBJ1-1; tentatively, D is TRBD1 (5 bases). The germline V gene encodes CDR1 GKSSPN and CDR2 SITVG. Trimming took 2 bases from V and 2 from J, leaving 12 bases between them. The CDR3 spans 14 residues. CDR3 bases read: TGTGCCTGGAGTTCTGACAGTTCTAACACA. As protein: CAWSSDSSNT. The CDR3 in its entirety is CAWSSDSSNTEVFF.

This clone was observed many times. The genes are named according to mouse. The CDR3 extends 4 residues past the end of the read, so its final part is completed from the germline J gene. In the same sample, other DNA sequences code for this CDR3. This chain joins TRBV1 and TRBJ2-1; D is possibly TRBD1 (7 bases). The V gene lost 1 base and the J gene lost 1 base, with 8 bases spanning the gap. CDR1 is NSQYPW, CDR2 LRSPGD, per germline (reference sequence). The CDR3 is 15 residues long. CDR3 sequence reads: CTCSAAGGNYAEQFF. CDR3 DNA (partial): TGCACCTGCAGTGCAGCAGGGGGGAACTATGCT.

This clone has at least ten counts. The gene names here belong to mouse. From the germline J gene comes the end of the CDR3, since the read stops 4 residues before it. This chain uses TRBV15 with TRBJ2-7; 9 nucleotides match TRBD1. This CDR3 comprises 13 residues. Germline CDR1 and CDR2: SGHND and FRSKSL. The CDR3: CASSSGTGNEQYF. Partial CDR3 DNA: TGTGCCAGCAGTTCTGGGACAGGGAAT.

This clone was detected a few times. A far larger clone is off by one base, so a read error is likely. Mouse gene names and germline throughout. The read stops 4 residues short of the end of the CDR3; the missing end is completed from the germline J gene. The chain uses TRBV29 and TRBJ2-5, with 7 bases aligning to TRBD1. Germline loops: CDR1 MSHET, CDR2 SYDVDS. The CDR3 is 13 amino acids. This CDR3 is CASSLGQKDTQYF. The covered CDR3 bases are TGTGCTAGCAGTTTGGGACAGAAAGAC.

This clone was seen ten or more times. Germline and genes here are mouse. The read terminates 4 residues before the CDR3 end, so the remaining end is supplied by the germline J gene. This rearrangement joins TRBV13-3 to TRBJ2-2, with D possibly being TRBD1 (5 bases). From germline, CDR1 is NNHDY and CDR2 SYVADS. This CDR3 region has 14 residues. V lost 0 bases, J lost 4 bases, and 7 bases lay in between. The covered CDR3 bases are TGTGCCAGCAGTGATGACAGGCGCACCGGG. Protein: CASSDDRRTG. The full CDR3 protein reads CASSDDRRTGQLYF.

This clone was recorded a few times. Mouse germline and gene names are used. The read gets to within 4 residues of the CDR3 end, and the germline J gene fills in the rest. The chain links TRBV13-1 to TRBJ2-4; 7 bases align to TRBD1. CDR1 is NSHNY, CDR2 SYGAGN, per germline. CDR3 size: 12 residues. The CDR3 region is CARSTGENTLYF. The covered CDR3 bases are TGTGCCAGGAGTACAGGGGAAAAC.

This clone was seen only a few times. Genes here carry mouse names. The read halts 4 residues ahead of the CDR3 end, with the missing end drawn from the germline J gene. The V and J genes are TRBV14 and TRBJ2-7; TRBD1 aligns across 11 bases. The CDR3 has 14 residues. The germline V gene encodes CDR1 SGHDT and CDR2 FRDEAV. CDR3 in amino acids: CASSLGDRGYEQYF. The CDR3 bases that were read are TGTGCCAGCAGTTTGGGGGACAGGGGGTAT.

This clone came up many times. At residue 11, TCRdb's protein is not the same as the translated DNA, so the protein here was read from the DNA. Any gene name here is a mouse gene name. The read terminates 3 residues before the CDR3 end, so the remaining end is supplied by the germline J gene. This rearrangement joins TRBV26 to TRBJ1-3; the match to TRBD1 covers 9 bases. Per the germline V gene, CDR1 is KGHPV and CDR2 is FQNQEV (reference sequence). V lost 4 bases to trimming and J lost 3 bases; unmatched junction nucleotides: 1. This CDR3 contains 14 residues. The part of the CDR3 DNA that was read is TGTGCCAGCAGTCCGGGACAGGGTGGAAATACG. The encoded protein is CASSPGQGGNT. The whole CDR3 protein reads CASSPGQGGNTLYF.

This clone has ten or more counts. Genes and germline come from the mouse. With the read ending 4 residues before the CDR3 end, the germline J gene is used to fill in that end. The chain joins TRBV13-2 to TRBJ2-7; possible D gene TRBD1, 6 bases. This CDR3 contains 13 residues. Per germline, CDR1 NNHNN and CDR2 SYGAGS (reference sequence). This CDR3 reads CASGDARGYEQYF. The DNA read from the CDR3 is TGTGCCAGCGGTGATGCAAGGGGGTAT.

For this clone: The gene names here belong to mouse. The observed sequence ends 4 residues before the CDR3 terminus, with the missing tail filled in from the germline J gene. The chain recombines TRBV13-3 with TRBJ2-4; D is uncertain. This CDR3 is built from 13 residues. Trimming removed 4 bases from V and 3 bases from J, with 9 bases in between. CDR1 is NNHDY, CDR2 SYVADS, per germline. CDR3: CASSSRRQNTLYF. The covered CDR3 bases are TGTGCCAGCAGTTCGCGAAGGCAAAAC.

To note about this clone: The gene names given are mouse names. The CDR3 end falls 4 residues outside the read, so it is completed with the germline J gene. The chain joins TRBV5 to TRBJ2-4; no reliable D call. CDR1 and CDR2 from the germline V gene are LGHNA and YNLKQL (reference sequence). V lost 1 base and J lost 0, with 5 bases in between. CDR3 length equals 14 residues. The part of the CDR3 DNA that was read is TGTGCCAGCAGCCAAGGACATAGTCAAAAC. It codes for CASSQGHSQN. The CDR3 in its entirety is CASSQGHSQNTLYF.

The sample holds many counts of this clone. Gene names and germline match the mouse. The read ends 4 residues shy of where the CDR3 ends; the end is completed using the germline J gene. The V gene is TRBV5, the J gene TRBJ2-1, with 12 bases matching TRBD1. CDR1 is LGHNA and CDR2 is YNLKQL in the germline V gene (reference sequence). With V trimmed by 2 bases and J by 6 bases, 5 bases remained unmatched. The CDR3 spans 16 residues. CDR3 DNA, as far as it was read: TGTGCCAGCAGCCAAAACCGGGACAGGGGGCGTGCT. Its translation: CASSQNRDRGRA. The whole CDR3 protein reads CASSQNRDRGRAEQFF.

In its sample, this clone was seen many times. Mouse gene names and germline throughout. The CDR3 goes on 4 residues after the read ends, and that part is filled in from the germline J gene. V and J are TRBV13-2 and TRBJ1-1, with a weak D call TRBD1 (6 bases). Between the trimmed V and J ends, which lost 1 base and 1 base, there was a span of 8 bases. The CDR3 sequence is 14 residues long. Germline V CDR1 and CDR2: NNHNN, SYGAGS (reference sequence). The covered CDR3 bases are TGTGCCAGCGGTGATATGGGACAAAACACA. Protein product: CASGDMGQNT. The whole CDR3 reads CASGDMGQNTEVFF.

This clone was seen many times. Gene and germline names: mouse. The CDR3 is cut off 4 residues early in the read; its end comes from the germline J gene. The chain recombines TRBV13-1 with TRBJ1-1, with D maybe TRBD1 (6 bases). This CDR3 has 14 amino acids. Germline V gene lookup returns CDR1 NSHNY and CDR2 SYGAGN. V dropped 0 bases and J dropped 0 bases, with 6 bases sitting between them. The CDR3 bases that were read are TGTGCCAGCAGTGATGGGACAGCAAACACA. As protein: CASSDGTANT. In full, the CDR3 is CASSDGTANTEVFF.

This clone was counted many times. These gene names are mouse names. The read is 4 residues too short to cover the CDR3 end, so that end is filled in from the germline J gene. The chain links TRBV13-3 to TRBJ2-5; 9 bases line up with TRBD1. CDR3 size: 14 residues. Germline V gives CDR1 NNHDY, CDR2 SYVADS. CDR3: CASSPGTGKDTQYF. CDR3 DNA, as far as it was read: TGTGCCAGCAGCCCCGGGACAGGGAAAGAC.

At least ten counts were recorded for this clone. Gene labels here are mouse ones. The CDR3 is cut off 4 residues early in the read; its end comes from the germline J gene. The J gene is TRBJ2-2, the V gene TRBV13-3; 12 bases fit TRBD1. Germline V gene lookup returns CDR1 NNHDY and CDR2 SYVADS. J lost 6 bases, V lost 0 bases, and 3 bases had no gene match. This CDR3 has 16 residues. The sequenced part of the CDR3 DNA is TGTGCCAGCAGTGATGCTGGGACAGGGGGCCCCGGG. It yields the protein CASSDAGTGGPG. From start to end, the CDR3 is CASSDAGTGGPGQLYF.

This clone was found many times. The database protein in TCRdb disagrees with the DNA translation at residue 10; the sequence shown here was translated from the DNA. All gene names here are mouse names. The read ends 3 residues before the CDR3 terminus; that terminus is restored from the germline J gene. The gene calls are TRBV17 and TRBJ1-3, with 7 bases matching TRBD1. This CDR3 has 13 amino acids. From germline, CDR1 is MNHDT and CDR2 YYDKIL. Trimming removed 5 bases from V and 2 bases from J; junction bases left unmatched: 0. The CDR3 spells CASSQGAGNTLYF. Incomplete CDR3 DNA: TGTGCTAGCAGTCAGGGGGCTGGAAATACG. Using reference TRBV17 and TRBJ1-3 for the parts outside the CDR3, the full variable domain is DTTVKQNPRYKLARVGKPVNLICSQTMNHDTMYWYQKKPNQAPKLLLFYYDKILNREADTFEKFQSSRPNNSFCSLYIGSAGLEYSAMYLCASSQGAGNTLYFGEGSRLIVV.

This clone was detected a few times. The genes are named according to mouse. The sequence runs out 4 residues before the end of the CDR3; the remainder is reconstructed from the germline J gene. The chain combines TRBV4 with TRBJ2-1; 11 bases fit TRBD2. The CDR3 loop spans 14 amino acids. V trimming: 5 bases; J trimming: 4 bases; junction bases outside the gene matches: 1. Germline CDR1 and CDR2: LGHDT and YNNKQL (reference sequence). CDR3 DNA, as far as it was read: TGTGCCAGCAGCCGGACTGGGGGGTATGCT. This translates into CASSRTGGYA. The CDR3 reads in full as CASSRTGGYAEQFF. Based on the CDR3 plus reference TRBV4 and TRBJ2-1, the full variable domain is ETAVFQTPNYHVTQVGNEVSFNCKQTLGHDTMYWYKQDSKKLLKIMFSYNNKQLIVNETVPRRFSPQSSDKAHLNLRIKSVEPEDSAVYLCASSRTGGYAEQFFGPGTRLTVL.

This clone has ten or more counts. Gene labels here are mouse ones. CDR3 DNA, as far as it was read: TGTGCCAGCAGTGATGCACCTGGGGACTCCTAT. It codes for CASSDAPGDSY. Given in full, the CDR3 is CASSDAPGDSYEQYF. The V call is TRBV13-1, the J call TRBJ2-7, with D possibly TRBD2 on 6 matching bases. The read falls 4 residues short of the CDR3 end, and the missing part is taken from the germline J gene. CDR1 is NSHNY, CDR2 SYGAGN, per germline. V was cut by 0 bases and J by 0 bases, with 10 bases left in between. The CDR3 totals 15 residues.

This clone was seen at least ten times. Genes and germline come from the mouse. The read falls 4 residues short of the CDR3 end, and the missing part is taken from the germline J gene. This rearrangement joins TRBV29 to TRBJ2-7; D is possibly TRBD2 (5 bases). CDR1 and CDR2 (germline): MSHET, SYDVDS. The CDR3 sequence is 13 residues long. The CDR3 DNA, read in part, is TGTGCTAGCAGTTGGGAGGCTGGGTAT. It yields the protein CASSWEAGY. The complete CDR3 protein is CASSWEAGYEQYF.

Many counts were recorded for this clone. Gene labels here are mouse ones. The sequenced part of the CDR3 DNA is TGTGCCAGCAGCTGGGGACATAACACA. This encodes CASSWGHNT. The CDR3 as a whole reads CASSWGHNTEVFF. The chain uses TRBV4 and TRBJ1-1; D perhaps matches TRBD1 (6 bases). The CDR3 extends 4 residues past the end of the read, so its final part is completed from the germline J gene. The length of the CDR3 is 13 residues. Deletions cut 4 bases from V and 2 bases from J, with 8 bases between. Germline CDR1 LGHDT, CDR2 YNNKQL (reference sequence).

This clone was seen at least ten times. Genes and germline are mouse. The read terminates 4 residues ahead of where the CDR3 ends, so the germline J gene completes it. This chain joins TRBV13-3 and TRBJ2-5; D is perhaps TRBD2 (5 bases). The V gene's germline CDR1 is NNHDY and CDR2 SYVADS. The CDR3 spans 13 residues. Incomplete CDR3 DNA: TGTGCCAGCAGTTTGGGGTACAAAGAC. Translating gives CASSLGYKD. The entire CDR3 protein reads CASSLGYKDTQYF.

This clone was counted between two and nine times. Any gene name here is a mouse gene name. The DNA ends 4 residues before the CDR3 does, and the rest of the CDR3 is filled in from the germline J gene. The chain employs TRBV19 and TRBJ1-1; D is perhaps TRBD1 (5 bases). The CDR3 runs 15 residues. Trimming left V 0 bases short and J 4 bases short, with 13 bases between. CDR1 and CDR2 from the germline V gene are FNHDT and SITEND (reference sequence). The sequenced CDR3 bases are TGTGCCAGCAGTATAGACCCGGGAAGGGGCACA. This gives the protein CASSIDPGRGT. The full CDR3 protein is CASSIDPGRGTEVFF.

Relative to its sample, this clone is medium-sized (0.01 to 0.1%). The protein TCRdb lists differs from the translation of the DNA at residue 10; the protein given here is translated from the DNA itself. The gene symbols are mouse symbols. The read finishes 3 residues shy of the CDR3 end, and the germline J gene is used to complete it. The genes are TRBV13-1 and TRBJ1-6, with D possibly matching TRBD1 (5 bases). TRBJ1-6 is an open reading frame whose function is uncertain. The CDR3 is 13 amino acids. V was cut by 1 base and J by 10 bases, with 9 bases left in between. In germline, CDR1 is NSHNY, CDR2 SYGAGN. The CDR3 here is CASSDPRASPLYF. The DNA read from the CDR3 is TGTGCCAGCAGTGATCCCAGGGCCTCGCCC.